This T cell receptor beta chain was identified during a study of CD8+CD57+ T cells in acquired aplastic anemia. For the study at large: Mean DNA quantity obtained from sorted CD4+ and CD8+ cells was around 3.2 ug. Study-wide results and limits: The same twenty-nine CD8+ CDR3 sequences occurred in patients and in controls.

Genomic DNA, the template, was used for profiling of the TCR beta VDJ and CDR3. One entry per CDR3 protein results from TCRdb running MiXCR on the reads. This sample has roughly 250,000 distinct CDR3 sequences, with roughly 82% found just once. Points on this clonotype: Its antigen is unknown.

Only patients with CD8+CD57+ cell expansion on flow cytometry were chosen for sequencing. The sequencing sample was made of sorted CD4+, CD8+, or CD8+CD57+ T cells (not recorded which) from PBMCs. The receptor was derived from a human donor with aplastic anemia.

The DNA of the CDR3 is TGTGCCAGCAGCTGCCGGGACGGTGCCTACCGTTATGGCTACACCTTC. It is translated as CASSCRDGAYRYGYTF. The V call is TRBV7-8, the J call TRBJ1-2; D might be TRBD1 (5 bases). The germline V and J ends were trimmed by 4 bases and 5 bases, with 20 bases remaining between them. The CDR3 is 16 residues long. CDR1 and CDR2 from the germline V gene are SGHVS and FQNEAQ.